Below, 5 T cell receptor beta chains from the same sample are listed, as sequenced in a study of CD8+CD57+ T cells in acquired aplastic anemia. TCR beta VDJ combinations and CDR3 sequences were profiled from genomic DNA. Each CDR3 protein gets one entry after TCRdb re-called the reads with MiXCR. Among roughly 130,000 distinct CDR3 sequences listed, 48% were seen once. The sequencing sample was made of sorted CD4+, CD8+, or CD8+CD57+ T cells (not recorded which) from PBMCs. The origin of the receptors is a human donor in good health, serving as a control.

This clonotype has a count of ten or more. The CDR3 region is CASSLASGGGEKLFF. In DNA, the CDR3 is TGTGCCAGCAGCTTAGCTTCGGGGGGGGGTGAAAAACTGTTTTTT. The chain combines TRBV7-8 with TRBJ1-4; maybe TRBD1 (5 bases). The V end lost 0 bases, the J end lost 7 bases, and 12 bases lay between the germline ends. Germline V CDR1 and CDR2: SGHVS, FQNEAQ. CDR3 length: 15 residues.

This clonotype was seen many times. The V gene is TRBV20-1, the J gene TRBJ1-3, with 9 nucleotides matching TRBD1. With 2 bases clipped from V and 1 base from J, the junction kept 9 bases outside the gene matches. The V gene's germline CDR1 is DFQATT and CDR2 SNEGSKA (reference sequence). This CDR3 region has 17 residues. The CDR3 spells CSARKVNRGQSGNTIYF. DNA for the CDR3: TGCAGTGCTAGAAAAGTAAACAGGGGGCAGTCTGGAAACACCATATATTTT.

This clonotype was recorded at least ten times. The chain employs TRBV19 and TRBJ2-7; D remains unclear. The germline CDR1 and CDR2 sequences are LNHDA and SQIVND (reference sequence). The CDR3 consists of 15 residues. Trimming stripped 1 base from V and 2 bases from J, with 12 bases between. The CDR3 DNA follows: TGTGCCAGTAGTATAGCCCCCGGATCCACCTACGAGCAGTACTTC. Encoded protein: CASSIAPGSTYEQYF.

CDR3 protein: CASSSPQLGYGYTF. Here the CDR3 DNA reads TGTGCCAGCAGTTCGCCACAGCTGGGCTATGGCTACACCTTC. The chain uses TRBV27 and TRBJ1-2, with no clear D. The CDR3 spans 14 residues. The germline V gene has CDR1 MNHEY and CDR2 SMNVEV (reference sequence). V dropped 4 bases and J dropped 4 bases, with 13 bases sitting between them.

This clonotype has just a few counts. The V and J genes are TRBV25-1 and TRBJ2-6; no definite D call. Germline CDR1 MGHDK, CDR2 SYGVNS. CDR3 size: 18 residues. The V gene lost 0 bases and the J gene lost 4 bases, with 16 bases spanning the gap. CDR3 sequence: CASSEYAADESGANVLTF. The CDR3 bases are TGTGCCAGCAGTGAATACGCGGCCGACGAGTCCGGGGCCAACGTCCTGACTTTC.